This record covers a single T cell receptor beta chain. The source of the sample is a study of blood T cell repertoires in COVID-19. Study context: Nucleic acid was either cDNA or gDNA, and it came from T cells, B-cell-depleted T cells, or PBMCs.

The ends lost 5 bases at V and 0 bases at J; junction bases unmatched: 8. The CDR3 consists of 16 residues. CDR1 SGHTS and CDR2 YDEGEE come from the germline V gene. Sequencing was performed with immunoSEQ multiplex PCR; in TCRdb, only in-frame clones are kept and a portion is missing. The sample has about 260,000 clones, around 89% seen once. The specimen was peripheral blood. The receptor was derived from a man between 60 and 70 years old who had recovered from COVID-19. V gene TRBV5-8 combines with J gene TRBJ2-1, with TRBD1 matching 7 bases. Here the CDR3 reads CASRNGRGHSYNEQFF. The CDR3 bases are TGTGCCAGCAGGAACGGAAGGGGGCACTCCTACAATGAGCAGTTCTTC.